This is a list of T cell receptor beta chains from one sample in a study of T-cell reconstitution after alpha-beta-depleted transplantation in children. In TCRdb, the PCR reads were re-called with MiXCR into one record per CDR3 protein. The profile covers 600,000 or so distinct CDR3 sequences, with approximately 22% appearing a single time and 13% to 15% taken by the ten largest. This specimen was PBMCs, mostly from graft donor cells, taken 360 days after TCRalphabeta/CD19-depleted stem cell transplant. The origin of the receptors is a boy under three years old who had a stem cell transplant for acute myeloid leukemia, so the T cells may come from the graft donor. CDR3s include the opening cysteine and the closing phenylalanine or tryptophan. The order of the fields is D gene, clone size, J gene, V gene, CDR3 DNA, CDR3 protein. The D gene is left open where the match is weak. A clone size is listed for some rows: how often the clone was seen (once, few, many), or a class if it is expanded.

d_gene: .
abundance: few
j_gene: TRBJ1-1
v_gene: TRBV29-1
CDR3nt: TGCAGCGCTTCAACTGCCAAGGGAACTGAAGCTTTCTTT
CDR3aa: CSASTAKGTEAFF

d_gene: .
abundance: .
j_gene: TRBJ1-2
v_gene: TRBV29-1
CDR3nt: TGCAGCGTTGTCGAAGGCTACACCTTC
CDR3aa: CSVVEGYTF

d_gene: TRBD1
abundance: many
j_gene: TRBJ1-1
v_gene: TRBV12-3/TRBV12-4
CDR3nt: TGTGCCAGCAGTTTGACAGGGGAAGCTTTCTTT
CDR3aa: CASSLTGEAFF

d_gene: TRBD2
abundance: many
j_gene: TRBJ2-7
v_gene: TRBV7-6
CDR3nt: TGTGCCAGCAGCTTCTCGCCGGGAGGTTCGAGCTCCTACGAGCAGTACTTC
CDR3aa: CASSFSPGGSSSYEQYF

d_gene: .
abundance: .
j_gene: TRBJ1-1
v_gene: TRBV5-1
CDR3nt: TGCGCCAGCAGCCCCCAAGGACGGGGGAACACTGAAGCTTTCTTT
CDR3aa: CASSPQGRGNTEAFF

d_gene: TRBD1
abundance: many
j_gene: TRBJ2-3
v_gene: TRBV29-1
CDR3nt: TGCAGCGTTGGCATTAGGACAGGGGTCACAGATACGCAGTATTTT
CDR3aa: CSVGIRTGVTDTQYF

d_gene: .
abundance: few
j_gene: TRBJ1-1
v_gene: TRBV29-1
CDR3nt: TGCAGCGTTGGGGGCAGGGCAAGCACTGAAGCTTTCTTT
CDR3aa: CSVGGRASTEAFF

d_gene: TRBD2
abundance: .
j_gene: TRBJ2-1
v_gene: TRBV7-2
CDR3nt: TGTGCCAGCAGCCTGCCCCGACTAGCGGCCCACAATGAGCAGTTCTTC
CDR3aa: CASSLPRLAAHNEQFF

d_gene: TRBD1
abundance: .
j_gene: TRBJ2-4
v_gene: TRBV3-1
CDR3nt: TGTGCCAGCAGCCACGAAACATCGGACAGGCTAGCCAAAAACATTCAGTACTTC
CDR3aa: CASSHETSDRLAKNIQYF

d_gene: .
abundance: .
j_gene: TRBJ1-5
v_gene: TRBV12-5
CDR3nt: TGTGCTAGTGGGTCGTGGGCACCATATAGCAATCAGCCCCAGCATTTT
CDR3aa: CASGSWAPYSNQPQHF